A selection of T cell receptor beta chains follows, all from one sample in a study of control samples from healthy donors and cancer patients. Clones were sequenced by immunoSEQ multiplex PCR, and TCRdb holds only the in-frame ones, with some missing. The sample shows 390,000 or so clones, more than 80% of them seen only once. The sequenced sample consisted of PBMCs. The receptors derive from a man aged 40-49 years with head and neck cancer. The CDR3 runs from the conserved cysteine through the conserved F or W. The D gene is left open where the match is weak. For some rows the clone size is stated as once, few or many, or as a class when expanded; others skip it.

v_gene: TRBV28; d_gene: TRBD1; j_gene: TRBJ1-4; abundance: .; len: 13; CDR3nt: TGTGCCATATCAGGACAGGGGGTTGTAAAACTGTTTTTT; CDR3aa: CAISGQGVVKLFF
v_gene: TRBV6-1; d_gene: .; j_gene: TRBJ1-3; abundance: .; len: 16; CDR3nt: TGTGCCAGCAGTGGCCCCTATCTACCCTCTGGAAACACCATATATTTT; CDR3aa: CASSGPYLPSGNTIYF
v_gene: TRBV30; d_gene: .; j_gene: TRBJ1-3; abundance: .; len: 18; CDR3nt: TGTGCCTGGAGCACCGGGACCGATCCTTCAAGCTCTGGAAACACCATATATTTT; CDR3aa: CAWSTGTDPSSSGNTIYF
v_gene: TRBV7-2; d_gene: .; j_gene: TRBJ1-2; abundance: .; len: 13; CDR3nt: TGTGCCAGCAGCTCAGACCATAACTATGGCTACACCTTC; CDR3aa: CASSSDHNYGYTF
v_gene: TRBV19; d_gene: TRBD1; j_gene: TRBJ1-1; abundance: few; len: 12; CDR3nt: TGTGCCAGTGGACAGGGGAATATTGAAGCTTTCTTT; CDR3aa: CASGQGNIEAFF
v_gene: TRBV5-1; d_gene: TRBD1; j_gene: TRBJ1-1; abundance: .; len: 14; CDR3nt: TGCGCCAGCAGCCCGCGACAGGGAGTAACTGAAGCTTTCTTT; CDR3aa: CASSPRQGVTEAFF
v_gene: TRBV4-1; d_gene: .; j_gene: TRBJ1-5; abundance: few; len: 14; CDR3nt: TGCGCCAGCAGCCAAAGTAGTAGCAATCAGCCCCAGCATTTT; CDR3aa: CASSQSSSNQPQHF
v_gene: TRBV19; d_gene: TRBD1; j_gene: TRBJ1-5; abundance: once; len: 15; CDR3nt: TGTGCCAGTAGTATCCCCGGGACAGGGGCTCAGCCCCAGCATTTT; CDR3aa: CASSIPGTGAQPQHF
v_gene: TRBV11-1; d_gene: .; j_gene: TRBJ1-5; abundance: .; len: 13; CDR3nt: TGTGCCAGCAGCCGCAACCCCAATCAGCCCCAGCATTTT; CDR3aa: CASSRNPNQPQHF
v_gene: TRBV15; d_gene: .; j_gene: TRBJ1-3; abundance: .; len: 18; CDR3nt: TGTGCCACCAGCAGAGATAAAATGGGACGGTTCTCTGGAAACACCATATATTTT; CDR3aa: CATSRDKMGRFSGNTIYF
v_gene: TRBV6-6; d_gene: .; j_gene: TRBJ1-1; abundance: .; len: 14; CDR3nt: TGTGCCAGCAGGGAACCAACCGGGACACAAAAAGCTTTCTTT; CDR3aa: CASREPTGTQKAFF
v_gene: TRBV6-5; d_gene: .; j_gene: TRBJ2-5; abundance: .; len: 13; CDR3nt: TGTGCCAGCATGGTTGGCGGGGAGGAGACCCAGTACTTC; CDR3aa: CASMVGGEETQYF
v_gene: TRBV7-9; d_gene: .; j_gene: TRBJ1-6; abundance: .; len: 15; CDR3nt: TGTGCCAGCAGCTTAGGGGCGGCCGGGGAGTCACCCCTCCACTTT; CDR3aa: CASSLGAAGESPLHF
v_gene: TRBV27; d_gene: .; j_gene: TRBJ1-1; abundance: .; len: 14; CDR3nt: TGTGCCAGCAGGCAAGGGGACCCAGGAGGGGAAGCTTTCTTT; CDR3aa: CASRQGDPGGEAFF
v_gene: TRBV9; d_gene: TRBD1; j_gene: TRBJ2-1; abundance: .; len: 15; CDR3nt: TGTGCCAGCAGCCCCCACAGGGGCTCCTACAATGAGCAGTTCTTC; CDR3aa: CASSPHRGSYNEQFF
v_gene: TRBV3-1/TRBV3-2; d_gene: .; j_gene: TRBJ2-1; abundance: .; len: 12; CDR3nt: TGTGCCAGCAGCCAAGGGGTGAATGAGCAGTTCTTC; CDR3aa: CASSQGVNEQFF
v_gene: TRBV5-6; d_gene: .; j_gene: TRBJ2-7; abundance: .; len: 15; CDR3nt: TGTGCCAGCAGCTTACCGGGAGCAGGTTCCTACGAGCAGTACTTC; CDR3aa: CASSLPGAGSYEQYF
v_gene: TRBV5-1; d_gene: .; j_gene: TRBJ1-4; abundance: few; len: 14; CDR3nt: TGCGCCAGCAGGCCCTCGGGCACTAATGAAAAACTGTTTTTT; CDR3aa: CASRPSGTNEKLFF
v_gene: TRBV5-5; d_gene: TRBD1; j_gene: TRBJ2-5; abundance: .; len: 15; CDR3nt: TGTGCCAGCAGCTTACAGGGGGCACCGCAAGAGACCCAGTACTTC; CDR3aa: CASSLQGAPQETQYF
v_gene: TRBV15; d_gene: .; j_gene: TRBJ1-4; abundance: .; len: 16; CDR3nt: TGTGCCACCAGCAGAGACCGGACGGCTCCTAATGAAAAACTGTTTTTT; CDR3aa: CATSRDRTAPNEKLFF
v_gene: TRBV6-6; d_gene: .; j_gene: TRBJ1-4; abundance: .; len: 14; CDR3nt: TGTGCCAGCATTCAGGGACAAGGGGATGAAAAACTGTTTTTT; CDR3aa: CASIQGQGDEKLFF
v_gene: TRBV10-1; d_gene: .; j_gene: TRBJ2-5; abundance: few; len: 13; CDR3nt: TGCGCCAGCAGTGCTGGACACAGTACGACCCAGTACTTC; CDR3aa: CASSAGHSTTQYF
v_gene: TRBV9; d_gene: .; j_gene: TRBJ2-1; abundance: .; len: 14; CDR3nt: TGTGCCAGCAGCGTAGGTGGCATCTACAATGAGCAGTTCTTC; CDR3aa: CASSVGGIYNEQFF
v_gene: TRBV9; d_gene: TRBD2; j_gene: TRBJ2-5; abundance: .; len: 16; CDR3nt: TGTGCCAGCAGCGTAGCCGCAGCGGGGGGCCAAGAGACCCAGTACTTC; CDR3aa: CASSVAAAGGQETQYF